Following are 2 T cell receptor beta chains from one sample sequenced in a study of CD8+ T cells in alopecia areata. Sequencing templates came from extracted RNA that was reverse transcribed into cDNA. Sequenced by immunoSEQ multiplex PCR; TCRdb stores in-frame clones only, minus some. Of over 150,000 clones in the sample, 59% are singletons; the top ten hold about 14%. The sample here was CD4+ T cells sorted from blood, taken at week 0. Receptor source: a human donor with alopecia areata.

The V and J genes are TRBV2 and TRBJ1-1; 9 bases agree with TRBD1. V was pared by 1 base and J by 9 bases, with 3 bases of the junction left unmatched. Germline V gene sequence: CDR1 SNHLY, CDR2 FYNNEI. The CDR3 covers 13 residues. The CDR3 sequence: CASSEEGQGKAFF. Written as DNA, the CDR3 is TGTGCCAGCAGTGAAGAGGGACAGGGAAAAGCTTTCTTT.

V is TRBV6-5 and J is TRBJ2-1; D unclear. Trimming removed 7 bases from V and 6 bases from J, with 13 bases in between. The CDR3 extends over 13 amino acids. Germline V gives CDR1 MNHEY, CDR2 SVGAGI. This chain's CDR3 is CASNNPGCNEQFF. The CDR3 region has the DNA TGTGCCAGCAACAACCCAGGATGCAATGAGCAGTTCTTC.